The next 9 T cell receptor beta chains were all read from a single sample in a study of shared clonotypes between healthy human individuals. CD45RO negativity and positive selection for CCR7 defined naive CD8 cells, a population that excluded terminally differentiated effector memory CD45RA+ cells. Measured with immunoSEQ multiplex PCR; TCRdb has only the in-frame clones, and not every one. Altogether about 610,000 clones are present, approximately 96% being singletons, with the ten largest covering approximately 0.12%. The source material was naive CD8+ T cells sorted from blood. These TCRs come from a woman aged 30 to 39 in good health.

V and J are TRBV6-1 and TRBJ1-5; D gene uncertain. The germline V gene has CDR1 MNHNS and CDR2 SASEGT. There are 15 residues in the CDR3. Deletions cut 0 bases from V and 0 bases from J, with 6 bases between. The CDR3 DNA is TGTGCCAGCAGTGAAGCGGATTATAGCAATCAGCCCCAGCATTTT. Protein sequence: CASSEADYSNQPQHF.

The chain has TRBV4-1 and TRBJ2-1; the D is unclear. Germline V gives CDR1 MGHRA, CDR2 YSYEKL. V was pared by 0 bases and J by 10 bases, with 10 bases between. The CDR3 loop spans 13 amino acids. The CDR3 reads CASSQDLGWEQFF. Written as DNA, the CDR3 is TGCGCCAGCAGCCAAGATTTAGGATGGGAGCAGTTCTTC.

V is TRBV28 and J is TRBJ2-4; possible D gene TRBD2, 6 bases. V was trimmed by 5 bases and J by 1 base, leaving 15 bases between them. The CDR3 totals 16 residues. Germline assignment: CDR1 MDHEN and CDR2 SYDVKM. For the CDR3, the DNA is TGTGCCAGCAGTCCACTCCCGGGGGATGCCAAAAACATTCAGTACTTC. Protein sequence: CASSPLPGDAKNIQYF.

The chain carries TRBV29-1 and TRBJ2-2; TRBD2 is a possible D gene (6 bases). Trimming stripped 8 bases from V and 6 bases from J, with 13 bases between. The CDR3 covers 12 residues. Germline V gives CDR1 SQVTM, CDR2 ANQGSEA. CDR3 nucleotides: TGCAGCTCCTCGGACTATTCCGGGGAGCTGTTTTTT. Its translation is CSSSDYSGELFF.

V usage is TRBV9 and J usage is TRBJ2-5, with D unclear. Between the trimmed V and J ends, which lost 3 bases and 3 bases, there was a span of 21 bases. The CDR3 is made up of 17 amino acids. Per germline, CDR1 SGDLS and CDR2 YYNGEE. CDR3 sequence (DNA): TGTGCCAGCAGCGCGTCAATTCGGACCGGGCCAAAAGAGACCCAGTACTTC. Translation: CASSASIRTGPKETQYF.

The V and J genes are TRBV11-2 and TRBJ2-7; D call uncertain. Trimming removed 5 bases at V and 6 bases at J, with 20 bases between. Germline values: CDR1 SGHAT, CDR2 FQNNGV. The CDR3 has 15 amino acids. The CDR3 spells CASSQSRAMVGEQYF. As DNA, the CDR3 is TGTGCCAGCAGCCAAAGCCGGGCGATGGTCGGCGAGCAGTACTTC.

With respect to this clone: Other nucleotide sequences in the sample specify the same CDR3. CDR3 protein: CASSTGGSNQPQHF. DNA for the CDR3: TGTGCCAGCAGTACGGGGGGTAGCAATCAGCCCCAGCATTTT. V usage is TRBV27 and J usage is TRBJ1-5; the D gene is possibly TRBD1 (5 bases). Germline V CDR1 and CDR2: MNHEY, SMNVEV (reference sequence). The CDR3 runs 14 residues. Trimming cost V 5 bases and J 0 bases, with 8 bases left between them.

The chain recombines TRBV9 with TRBJ2-3; 9 bases map to TRBD2. The CDR3 covers 16 residues. Per germline, CDR1 SGDLS and CDR2 YYNGEE. V lost 4 bases and J lost 2; bases outside the gene matches: 8. The CDR3 protein is CASSTGTSRLTDTQYF. CDR3 DNA sequence: TGTGCCAGCAGCACCGGGACTAGCCGACTCACAGATACGCAGTATTTT.

The chain combines TRBV19 with TRBJ1-5, with D perhaps TRBD1 (5 bases). Per germline, CDR1 LNHDA and CDR2 SQIVND (reference sequence). This CDR3 has 16 amino acids. Trimming pared 4 bases from V and 4 bases from J, leaving 17 bases between. The CDR3 spells CASSSHLGPGNQPQHF. As DNA, the CDR3 is TGTGCCAGTAGTAGTCATTTGGGCCCAGGGAATCAGCCCCAGCATTTT. Complete variable domain (other parts from reference TRBV19 and TRBJ1-5): DGGITQSPKYLFRKEGQNVTLSCEQNLNHDAMYWYRQDPGQGLRLIYYSQIVNDFQKGDIAEGYSVSREKKESFPLTVTSAQKNPTAFYLCASSSHLGPGNQPQHFGDGTRLSIL.